Shown below are 14 T cell receptor beta chains from a single sample sequenced in a study of a mutant IDH1 vaccine in newly diagnosed glioma (dated by TCRdb to the early 2020s). Their antigens are not known. To prepare the library, the immunoSEQ multiplex PCR assay was applied. Here the immuneACCESS table is served through TCRdb, limited to in-frame sequences with V and J called. Missing clones are a known gap in these copies; in checked studies unresolved V genes cover under half, and the rest lacks a known reason. The sample data list approximately 30,000 clones, and around 90% of these were observed just once. Clones ranked in the top ten supply 5.1% of the sample. This specimen's time point label, per the study, means: week 47, end of study. Every vaccine dose consisted of 300 ug of a 20-mer mutant IDH1 peptide in Montanide, administered subcutaneously together with topical imiquimod. Sample: PBMCs, taken from a glioma patient whose treatment included an IDH1 peptide vaccine. These receptors were collected from a woman aged 40 to 49 with glioma.

This clone was seen more than once but under ten times. The rearrangement links TRBV20-1 to TRBJ2-3; D gene ambiguous. The CDR3 loop spans 11 amino acids. Germline assignment: CDR1 DFQATT and CDR2 SNEGSKA (reference sequence). V was cut by 5 bases and J by 4 bases, with 7 bases left in between. The CDR3 loop reads CSARLSDTQYF. CDR3 DNA sequence: TGCAGTGCTCGACTCTCAGATACGCAGTATTTT.

This clone was observed once. This chain uses TRBV6-5 with TRBJ1-1; no clear D gene. Germline CDR1 MNHEY, CDR2 SVGAGI. There are 15 residues in the CDR3. V lost 0 bases and J 3 bases, leaving 11 bases between the germline ends. CDR3: CASSYSRDAHTEAFF. The DNA for the CDR3 is TGTGCCAGCAGTTACTCGAGGGATGCCCACACTGAAGCTTTCTTT.

This rearrangement joins TRBV5-4 to TRBJ1-2; TRBD1 might be the D (6 bases). There are 14 residues in the CDR3. Germline V gene lookup returns CDR1 SGHNT and CDR2 YYREEE (reference sequence). V was trimmed by 5 bases and J by 6 bases, leaving 17 bases between them. The CDR3 here is CASRRTQTGHGYTF. As DNA, the CDR3 is TGTGCCAGCAGGCGCACCCAAACAGGGCATGGCTACACCTTC.

CDR3 nucleotides: TGTGCCAGCAGCTCCAGTAAGGTGCAATTCTATGGCTACACCTTC. Translated, it gives CASSSSKVQFYGYTF. V usage is TRBV7-9 and J usage is TRBJ1-2; no clear D. V shed 4 bases and J shed 4 bases, with 16 bases lying between them. Germline V CDR1 and CDR2: SEHNR, FQNEAQ (reference sequence). This CDR3 region has 15 residues.

This chain links TRBV4-1 with TRBJ1-2; TRBD1 might be the D (6 bases). In germline, CDR1 is MGHRA, CDR2 YSYEKL. Trimming shortened V by 1 base and J by 1 base, and 7 bases separated the two germline ends. This CDR3 is built from 14 residues. DNA of the CDR3: TGCGCCAGCAGCCAAGTGGACAGTAACTATGGCTACACCTTC. It specifies CASSQVDSNYGYTF.

The rearrangement links TRBV15 to TRBJ1-6; D gene uncertain. The CDR3 length is 14 residues. Between the trimmed V and J ends, which lost 1 base and 13 bases, there was a span of 14 bases. Germline CDR1 LNHNV, CDR2 YYDKDF (reference sequence). The CDR3 loop reads CATSRGPVTSPLHF. The CDR3 DNA reads TGTGCCACCAGCAGAGGCCCGGTCACGTCCCCCCTCCACTTT.

V and J are TRBV27 and TRBJ2-7, with 11 positions matching TRBD2. The CDR3 spans 14 residues. J lost 2 bases, V lost 3 bases, and 0 bases had no gene match. Germline values: CDR1 MNHEY, CDR2 SMNVEV (reference sequence). CDR3 in DNA: TGTGCCAGCAGTTTTAGCGGGAGGGCCTACGAGCAGTACTTC. Translating gives CASSFSGRAYEQYF.

This rearrangement joins TRBV28 to TRBJ2-7, with 8 bases aligning to TRBD1. There are 14 residues in the CDR3. Per the germline V gene, CDR1 is MDHEN and CDR2 is SYDVKM. After removal of 7 bases from V and 1 base from J, the junction contained 6 bases not matched to a gene. The CDR3 coding sequence is TGTGCCAGCACCGGGACAGGCGAATCCTACGAGCAGTACTTC. It encodes CASTGTGESYEQYF.

Concerning this clone itself: Germline is not matched at one junction end, which may reflect a read error. The CDR3, as DNA: TGTGCTAGCAGCGCGACAGGTGTATCAAGTAGCAATCAGCCCCAGCATTTT. Protein sequence: CASSATGVSSSNQPQHF. V usage is TRBV7-7 and J usage is TRBJ1-5, with a tentative D call TRBD1 (6 bases). Germline CDR1 reads SSHAT; CDR2 reads FNYEAQ (reference sequence). The CDR3 loop spans 17 amino acids.

This clone was observed a few times. The rearrangement uses TRBV7-8 and TRBJ1-5; unclear D gene. Germline CDR1 is SGHVS and CDR2 is FQNEAQ. V gave up 1 base and J gave up 3 bases, with 10 bases separating them. The CDR3 is 15 amino acids. The CDR3 DNA is TGTGCCAGCAGCTTAGTAGGGAGCCTCAATCAGCCCCAGCATTTT. Encoded protein: CASSLVGSLNQPQHF.

This chain joins TRBV10-2 and TRBJ1-5; TRBD1 aligns across 7 bases. CDR3 length: 17 amino acids. Trimming removed 3 bases from V and 3 bases from J; junction bases left unmatched: 11. CDR1 and CDR2 from the germline V gene are WSHSY and SAAADI. CDR3 residues: CASSDRSGTASNQPQHF. For the CDR3, the DNA is TGCGCCAGCAGTGACCGCAGCGGGACAGCCTCCAATCAGCCCCAGCATTTT.

The chain has TRBV7-6 and TRBJ2-5; no definite D call. CDR1 and CDR2 from the germline V gene are SGHVS and FNYEAQ. This CDR3 region has 13 residues. Trimming pared 5 bases from V and 4 bases from J, leaving 11 bases between. CDR3 region: CASSRAPAETQYF. In DNA form, the CDR3 reads TGTGCCAGCAGCCGTGCCCCCGCAGAGACCCAGTACTTC.

The gene calls are TRBV29-1 and TRBJ1-2; no clear D gene. The CDR3 runs 14 residues. Germline values: CDR1 SQVTM, CDR2 ANQGSEA. V lost 4 bases, J lost 4 bases, and 16 bases lay in between. CDR3 nucleotides: TGCAGCGTTGTACGGGGAGGAGGCTCCTATGGCTACACCTTC. Translating it yields CSVVRGGGSYGYTF. Using reference TRBV29-1 and TRBJ1-2 for the parts outside the CDR3, the full variable domain is SAVISQKPSRDICQRGTSLTIQCQVDSQVTMMFWYRQQPGQSLTLIATANQGSEATYESGFVIDKFPISRPNLTFSTLTVSNMSPEDSSIYLCSVVRGGGSYGYTFGSGTRLTVV.

The CDR3 spells CASSEERVEQYF. The CDR3 DNA reads TGTGCCAGCAGTGAGGAGCGAGTCGAGCAGTACTTC. The chain links TRBV2 to TRBJ2-7; D call uncertain. CDR3 length: 12 amino acids. Germline V lookup: CDR1 SNHLY, CDR2 FYNNEI. V lost 3 bases to trimming and J lost 6 bases, with 9 bases between them.